This TCR beta chain was captured in a study of T cell responses to AZD1222 COVID-19 vaccine. Findings of the study overall: Repertoire samples came only from after the peak T cell response. With dominance at 160-218 and 743-854, vaccine-associated CD4 TCRs spanned spike. Donors, mostly white British, included more females; clonal diversity was possibly underestimated.

Of note for this clone: The target antigen is unknown.

The CDR3 is made up of 15 amino acids. Germline-derived CDR1 and CDR2 are LNHDA and SQIVND (reference sequence). The J segment lost 7 bases and the V segment lost 3 bases, leaving 9 bases of the junction unmatched. Repertoires were generated with immunoSEQ multiplex PCR, while TCRdb's copy carries only in-frame clones and drops some. This repertoire shows about 100,000 clones, roughly 86% found once; its top ten account for 4% to 4.5%. The source is an adult in good health. The V call is TRBV19, the J call TRBJ2-4, with 7 bases that match TRBD1. The sequencing used peripheral blood, collected on day 0 of MenACWY control vaccination. The CDR3: CASSIPPTGQNIQYF. The CDR3 DNA sequence: TGTGCCAGTAGTATCCCCCCCACGGGACAGAACATTCAGTACTTC. Complete variable domain (other parts from reference TRBV19 and TRBJ2-4): DGGITQSPKYLFRKEGQNVTLSCEQNLNHDAMYWYRQDPGQGLRLIYYSQIVNDFQKGDIAEGYSVSREKKESFPLTVTSAQKNPTAFYLCASSIPPTGQNIQYFGAGTRLSVL.